A selection of T cell receptor beta chains follows, all from one sample in a study of CD8+ T cells in alopecia areata. The data were produced by immunoSEQ multiplex PCR, yet TCRdb's version contains in-frame clones alone and is incomplete. The data show 100,000 to 120,000 clones, roughly three fifths seen once. Sample: CD4+ T cells sorted from blood, taken at week 24, from a patient treated with tofacitinib. Receptor source: a human donor with alopecia areata. The CDR3 runs from the conserved cysteine through the conserved F or W. Each record gives: J gene, D gene, clone size, V gene, CDR3 DNA, CDR3 protein. A D gene is named only where the DNA matches it firmly. Some rows mark clone size as missing; the rest say once, few, many or name a class of expanded clone.

j_gene: TRBJ2-7; d_gene: -; abundance: -; v_gene: TRBV15; CDR3nt: TGTGCCACCGACAGGCCGTACTTC; CDR3aa: CATDRPYF
j_gene: TRBJ2-2; d_gene: -; abundance: few; v_gene: TRBV30; CDR3nt: TGTGCCTGGAGTGTAGGGGGGGGGACCGGGGAGCTGTTTTTT; CDR3aa: CAWSVGGGTGELFF
j_gene: TRBJ1-3; d_gene: TRBD1; abundance: -; v_gene: TRBV4-2; CDR3nt: TGTGCCAGCACCGTACAGGGGGGAGGAAACACCATATATTTT; CDR3aa: CASTVQGGGNTIYF
j_gene: TRBJ1-3; d_gene: -; abundance: -; v_gene: TRBV4-1; CDR3nt: TGCGCCAGCAGCCACCCCCCCAGCTCTGGAAACACCATATATTTT; CDR3aa: CASSHPPSSGNTIYF
j_gene: TRBJ2-3; d_gene: -; abundance: -; v_gene: TRBV6-1; CDR3nt: TGTGCCTGTGAGCGCGCGGCGTTGGCGCAGTATTTT; CDR3aa: CACERAALAQYF
j_gene: TRBJ2-1; d_gene: -; abundance: -; v_gene: TRBV9; CDR3nt: TGTGCCAGCTCTGGGAGAGACAATGAGCAGTTCTTC; CDR3aa: CASSGRDNEQFF
j_gene: TRBJ2-7; d_gene: TRBD1; abundance: -; v_gene: TRBV6-5; CDR3nt: TGTGCCAGCAGAGGGTCGCTGGACAGGGCCAACGAGCAGTACTTC; CDR3aa: CASRGSLDRANEQYF
j_gene: TRBJ2-7; d_gene: TRBD1; abundance: -; v_gene: TRBV5-1; CDR3nt: TGCGCCAGCAGCCCCGGGACAGCCTACGAGCAGTACTTC; CDR3aa: CASSPGTAYEQYF
j_gene: TRBJ2-3; d_gene: -; abundance: -; v_gene: TRBV2; CDR3nt: TGTGCCAGCACCCCTGGGGCGGATACGCAGTATTTT; CDR3aa: CASTPGADTQYF
j_gene: TRBJ1-2; d_gene: TRBD1; abundance: few; v_gene: TRBV27; CDR3nt: TGTGCCAGCAGTCCCCGGGACAGGGGGCGAGATGGCTACACCTTC; CDR3aa: CASSPRDRGRDGYTF
j_gene: TRBJ1-2; d_gene: -; abundance: -; v_gene: TRBV2; CDR3nt: TGTGCCAGCAGACCCGGGACCGCGAACTATGGCTACACCTTC; CDR3aa: CASRPGTANYGYTF
j_gene: TRBJ1-4; d_gene: -; abundance: -; v_gene: TRBV29-1; CDR3nt: TGCAGCGTTGAAGTAGGTCTAAATGAAAAACTGTTTTTT; CDR3aa: CSVEVGLNEKLFF
j_gene: TRBJ2-2; d_gene: -; abundance: once; v_gene: TRBV7-2; CDR3nt: TGTGCCAGCAGCTTAGGGGGTAGGGACGGCACCGGGGAGCTGTTTTTT; CDR3aa: CASSLGGRDGTGELFF
j_gene: TRBJ2-2; d_gene: -; abundance: -; v_gene: TRBV7-2; CDR3nt: TGTGCCAGCAGATTAGTAGGGGACACCGGGGAGCTGTTTTTT; CDR3aa: CASRLVGDTGELFF
j_gene: TRBJ2-2; d_gene: -; abundance: -; v_gene: TRBV7-9; CDR3nt: TGTGCCAGCAGCTTAGGCGTTGCGAACACCGGGGAGCTGTTTTTT; CDR3aa: CASSLGVANTGELFF
j_gene: TRBJ2-7; d_gene: -; abundance: few; v_gene: TRBV7-8; CDR3nt: TGTGCCAGCAGCTTAGTAACCCCCGGTTACGAGCAGTACTTC; CDR3aa: CASSLVTPGYEQYF
j_gene: TRBJ2-1; d_gene: -; abundance: few; v_gene: TRBV5-1; CDR3nt: TGCGCCAGCAGCTTGGGAGGGGGCTCCTACAATGAGCAGTTCTTC; CDR3aa: CASSLGGGSYNEQFF
j_gene: TRBJ2-7; d_gene: -; abundance: -; v_gene: TRBV5-1; CDR3nt: TGCGCCAGCAGCTCTGGACAGTCATTCTCCTACGAGCAGTACTTC; CDR3aa: CASSSGQSFSYEQYF
j_gene: TRBJ1-5; d_gene: -; abundance: -; v_gene: TRBV5-4; CDR3nt: TGTGCCAGCAGCTTGGAGTGGGATCAGCCCCAGCATTTT; CDR3aa: CASSLEWDQPQHF
j_gene: TRBJ2-1; d_gene: -; abundance: few; v_gene: TRBV15; CDR3nt: TGTGCCACCAGCAGAGATGTGGGGACAGAGCAGTTCTTC; CDR3aa: CATSRDVGTEQFF
j_gene: TRBJ1-2; d_gene: -; abundance: few; v_gene: TRBV30; CDR3nt: TGTGCCTGGAGTGTTAGGGGCTTGAACTATGGCTACACCTTC; CDR3aa: CAWSVRGLNYGYTF
j_gene: TRBJ2-2; d_gene: -; abundance: -; v_gene: TRBV30; CDR3nt: TGTGCCTGGAGGGCCCGGGACACCTCACGATCCCTGTTTTTT; CDR3aa: CAWRARDTSRSLFF
j_gene: TRBJ1-2; d_gene: TRBD1; abundance: -; v_gene: TRBV4-1; CDR3nt: TGCGCCAGCAGCCAAGTAATCGGACAGGGGGGCTATGGCTACACCTTC; CDR3aa: CASSQVIGQGGYGYTF
j_gene: TRBJ2-7; d_gene: -; abundance: -; v_gene: TRBV29-1; CDR3nt: TGCAGCGTTGCCCCAGGAAGCCTTGGAACCTACGAGCAGTACTTC; CDR3aa: CSVAPGSLGTYEQYF
j_gene: TRBJ2-1; d_gene: TRBD2; abundance: few; v_gene: TRBV7-2; CDR3nt: TGTGCCAGCAGCCCGGGGGGAGGGCAGTTCTTC; CDR3aa: CASSPGGGQFF
j_gene: TRBJ1-4; d_gene: -; abundance: -; v_gene: TRBV7-9; CDR3nt: TGTGCCAGCAGCTCGAGTGCCGGAGTACTGTTTTTT; CDR3aa: CASSSSAGVLFF
j_gene: TRBJ1-2; d_gene: -; abundance: -; v_gene: TRBV2; CDR3nt: TGTGCCAGCAGTTCACAGGAGAACTATGGCTACACCTTC; CDR3aa: CASSSQENYGYTF
j_gene: TRBJ2-7; d_gene: -; abundance: few; v_gene: TRBV10-2; CDR3nt: TGCGCCAGCAGTGACGGCTACGAGCAGTACTTC; CDR3aa: CASSDGYEQYF
j_gene: TRBJ2-5; d_gene: -; abundance: -; v_gene: TRBV5-1; CDR3nt: TGCGCCAGCAGCTTGGCCAGCCCCGGGACCCAGTACTTC; CDR3aa: CASSLASPGTQYF
j_gene: TRBJ2-6; d_gene: -; abundance: -; v_gene: TRBV4-2; CDR3nt: TGTGCCAGCAGCCAAGTCCGGTCTGGGGCCAACGTCCTGACTTTC; CDR3aa: CASSQVRSGANVLTF
j_gene: TRBJ2-7; d_gene: -; abundance: -; v_gene: TRBV27; CDR3nt: TGTGCCACGCAGGGGGGCACGTACGAGCAGTACTTC; CDR3aa: CATQGGTYEQYF
j_gene: TRBJ2-7; d_gene: -; abundance: -; v_gene: TRBV18; CDR3nt: TGTGCCAGCTCACTGCCGGGCCGTCCCTACGAGCAGTACTTC; CDR3aa: CASSLPGRPYEQYF
j_gene: TRBJ2-6; d_gene: -; abundance: -; v_gene: TRBV6-5; CDR3nt: TGTGCCAGCAGTCTCATGCTTTCTGGGGCCAACGTCCTGACTTTC; CDR3aa: CASSLMLSGANVLTF
j_gene: TRBJ2-5; d_gene: -; abundance: -; v_gene: TRBV20-1; CDR3nt: TGCAGTGCTACCCACCCAGAGACCCAGTACTTC; CDR3aa: CSATHPETQYF
j_gene: TRBJ1-1; d_gene: TRBD1; abundance: few; v_gene: TRBV6-5; CDR3nt: TGTGCCAGCAAGGGACAGTTAAACACTGAAGCTTTCTTT; CDR3aa: CASKGQLNTEAFF
j_gene: TRBJ1-1; d_gene: -; abundance: -; v_gene: TRBV5-1; CDR3nt: TGCGCCAGCAGCTTGGCTGGGATGAACACTGAAGCTTTCTTT; CDR3aa: CASSLAGMNTEAFF
j_gene: TRBJ1-1; d_gene: -; abundance: -; v_gene: TRBV5-1; CDR3nt: TGCGCCAGCAGCATAGCAGAGAACACTGAAGCTTTCTTT; CDR3aa: CASSIAENTEAFF
j_gene: TRBJ2-7; d_gene: TRBD1; abundance: -; v_gene: TRBV27; CDR3nt: TGTGCCAGCATCCCACAGGGGGTGGGCACCTACGAGCAGTACTTC; CDR3aa: CASIPQGVGTYEQYF
j_gene: TRBJ2-2; d_gene: -; abundance: -; v_gene: TRBV11-2; CDR3nt: TGTGCCAGCAGCTCCCCAGTACGCCCAGGGGAGCTGTTTTTT; CDR3aa: CASSSPVRPGELFF
j_gene: TRBJ1-2; d_gene: -; abundance: -; v_gene: TRBV6-1; CDR3nt: TGTGCCAGCAGCGTTCAAGGGCTGACATCGGGGGGCTACACCTTC; CDR3aa: CASSVQGLTSGGYTF
j_gene: TRBJ1-2; d_gene: -; abundance: -; v_gene: TRBV20-1; CDR3nt: TGCAGTGCTAGTGTTAACTATGGCTACACCTTC; CDR3aa: CSASVNYGYTF
j_gene: TRBJ2-5; d_gene: TRBD2; abundance: -; v_gene: TRBV13; CDR3nt: TGTGCCAGCAGAACCGCGGGGGGTGGGAAGACCCAGTACTTC; CDR3aa: CASRTAGGGKTQYF
j_gene: TRBJ1-1; d_gene: -; abundance: -; v_gene: TRBV7-9; CDR3nt: TGTGCCAGCAGCTTAGCGACCGGGTCCCCTGAAGCTTTCTTT; CDR3aa: CASSLATGSPEAFF
j_gene: TRBJ2-1; d_gene: -; abundance: -; v_gene: TRBV7-2; CDR3nt: TGTGCCAGCAGCTTAGATAAGGGCATTAACAATGAGCAGTTCTTC; CDR3aa: CASSLDKGINNEQFF
j_gene: TRBJ1-1; d_gene: -; abundance: -; v_gene: TRBV5-1; CDR3nt: TGCGCCAGCAGCTTGGGGGCAGGCATGAACACTGAAGCTTTCTTT; CDR3aa: CASSLGAGMNTEAFF
j_gene: TRBJ2-7; d_gene: -; abundance: -; v_gene: TRBV30; CDR3nt: TGTGCCGGTCGAAAAGGGGGGGATTACGAGCAGTACTTC; CDR3aa: CAGRKGGDYEQYF
j_gene: TRBJ1-2; d_gene: TRBD1; abundance: -; v_gene: TRBV5-1; CDR3nt: TGCGCCAGCAGCTTGGGGAGACAGGGGGCCGATGGCTACACCTTC; CDR3aa: CASSLGRQGADGYTF
j_gene: TRBJ2-1; d_gene: TRBD2; abundance: -; v_gene: TRBV30; CDR3nt: TGTGCCTGGAGTGTGAAACTAGCGGGGGTCTACAATGAGCAGTTCTTC; CDR3aa: CAWSVKLAGVYNEQFF
j_gene: TRBJ1-2; d_gene: -; abundance: -; v_gene: TRBV15; CDR3nt: TGTGCCACCAGCAGAGATGTGAGGAACACCCCGCTGCTTAACTTC; CDR3aa: CATSRDVRNTPLLNF
j_gene: TRBJ1-5; d_gene: -; abundance: -; v_gene: TRBV19; CDR3nt: TGTGCCAGTAGTATTATAGGGCGGGGTAGTAATCAGCCCCAGCATTTT; CDR3aa: CASSIIGRGSNQPQHF
j_gene: TRBJ1-2; d_gene: TRBD1; abundance: -; v_gene: TRBV6-5; CDR3nt: TGTGCCAGCAGCCGCCGGACAGGGATCGGCTACACCTTC; CDR3aa: CASSRRTGIGYTF
j_gene: TRBJ2-5; d_gene: -; abundance: -; v_gene: TRBV29-1; CDR3nt: TGCAGCGTGGGACCCTTAAATCAAGAGACCCAGTACTTC; CDR3aa: CSVGPLNQETQYF
j_gene: TRBJ2-3; d_gene: TRBD1; abundance: -; v_gene: TRBV18; CDR3nt: TGTGCCAGCTCACGCGGGACAGGGGGCCGCACAGATACGCAGTATTTT; CDR3aa: CASSRGTGGRTDTQYF
j_gene: TRBJ1-1; d_gene: -; abundance: few; v_gene: TRBV14; CDR3nt: TGTGCCAGCAGCCGTTCGAACACTGAAGCTTTCTTT; CDR3aa: CASSRSNTEAFF
j_gene: TRBJ1-6; d_gene: -; abundance: -; v_gene: TRBV7-3; CDR3nt: TGTGCCAGCAGCCCAGGACACAATTCACCCCTCCACTTT; CDR3aa: CASSPGHNSPLHF
j_gene: TRBJ1-1; d_gene: -; abundance: -; v_gene: TRBV18; CDR3nt: TGTGCCAGCTTAACCGGGGAGGGTTTGGACACTGAAGCTTTCTTT; CDR3aa: CASLTGEGLDTEAFF
j_gene: TRBJ1-1; d_gene: -; abundance: -; v_gene: TRBV5-1; CDR3nt: TGCGCCAGCAGCTTCAAAGGAAGGAACACTGAAGCTTTCTTT; CDR3aa: CASSFKGRNTEAFF
j_gene: TRBJ1-4; d_gene: TRBD1; abundance: few; v_gene: TRBV4-1; CDR3nt: TGCGCCAGCAGCCAAAACCAGGGGGCAAACGAAAAACTGTTTTTT; CDR3aa: CASSQNQGANEKLFF